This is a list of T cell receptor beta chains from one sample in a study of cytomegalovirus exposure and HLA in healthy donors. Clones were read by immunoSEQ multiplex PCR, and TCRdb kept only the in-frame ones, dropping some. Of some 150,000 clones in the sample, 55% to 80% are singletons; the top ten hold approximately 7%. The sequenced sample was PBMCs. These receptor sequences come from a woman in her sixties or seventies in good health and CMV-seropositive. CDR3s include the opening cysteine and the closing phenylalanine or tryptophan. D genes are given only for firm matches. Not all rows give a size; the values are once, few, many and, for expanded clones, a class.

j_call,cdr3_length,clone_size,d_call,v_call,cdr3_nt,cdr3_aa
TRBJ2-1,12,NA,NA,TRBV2,TGTGCCAGCGTACGGGGGAACAATGAGCAGTTCTTC,CASVRGNNEQFF
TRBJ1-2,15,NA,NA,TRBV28,TGTGCCAGCACTCCATCCCTGGGGGGTGTTGATGGCTACACCTTC,CASTPSLGGVDGYTF
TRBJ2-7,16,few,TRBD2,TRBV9,TGTGCCAGCAGCGTAGGAAGACGGGAGGGCCGGGACGAGCAGTACTTC,CASSVGRREGRDEQYF
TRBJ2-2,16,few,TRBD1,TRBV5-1,TGCGCCAGCAGCTCGGACAGGGCGAGGAACACCGGGGAGCTGTTTTTT,CASSSDRARNTGELFF
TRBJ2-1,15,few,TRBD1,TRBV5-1,TGCGCCAGCAGCCCGACAGGGTCCGACTACAATGAGCAGTTCTTC,CASSPTGSDYNEQFF
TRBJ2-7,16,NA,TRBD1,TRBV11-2,TGTGCCAGCAGCTTACCCGGACAGGGGGCTACCTACGAGCAGTACTTC,CASSLPGQGATYEQYF
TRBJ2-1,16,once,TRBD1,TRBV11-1,TGTGCCAGCAGCTTGAGGACACAGGGGGCGGACAATGAGCAGTTCTTC,CASSLRTQGADNEQFF
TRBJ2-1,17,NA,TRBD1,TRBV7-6,TGTGCCAGCAGCTTAGGCATGTCGGGACAGACCTACAATGAGCAGTTCTTC,CASSLGMSGQTYNEQFF
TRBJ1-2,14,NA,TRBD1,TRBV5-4,TGTGCCAGCAGCAGTGGGACAGGGGGCTATGGCTACACCTTC,CASSSGTGGYGYTF
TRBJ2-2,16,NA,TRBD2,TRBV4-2,TGTGCCAGCAGCCAAAGCGGACTAGCGGGCACCGGGGAGCTGTTTTTT,CASSQSGLAGTGELFF
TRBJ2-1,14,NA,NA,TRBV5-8,TGTGCCACCCACCCCTCTACCGTATACAATGAGCAGTTCTTC,CATHPSTVYNEQFF
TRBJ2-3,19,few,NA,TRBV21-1,TGTGCCAGCAGCAAAGCGAGGGCTAGCGGGAGATCCCACACAGATACGCAGTATTTT,CASSKARASGRSHTDTQYF
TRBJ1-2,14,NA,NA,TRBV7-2,TGTGCCAGCAGCGAACAGGGAGCCTCCTATGGCTACACCTTC,CASSEQGASYGYTF
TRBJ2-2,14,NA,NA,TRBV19,TGTGCCAGTCACAGGGAATGGGACACCGGGGAGCTGTTTTTT,CASHREWDTGELFF
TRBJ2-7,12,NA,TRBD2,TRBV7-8,TGTGCCAGCAGCGGGGAAGCGGGGGAGCAGTACTTC,CASSGEAGEQYF
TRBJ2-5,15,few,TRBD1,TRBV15,TGTGCCACCAGCAGAGACCTGGACAGGGAAGAGACCCAGTACTTC,CATSRDLDREETQYF
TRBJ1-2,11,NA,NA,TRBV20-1,TGCAGTGCTCACTATAATCCTGGCTACACCTTC,CSAHYNPGYTF
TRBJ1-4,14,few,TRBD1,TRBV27,TGTGCCAGGACAGGGTCTGGTTTACGAGAAAAACTGTTTTTT,CARTGSGLREKLFF
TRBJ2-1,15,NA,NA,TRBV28,TGTGCCAGCAGTTTGGTGGCAGGGCCATACAATGAGCAGTTCTTC,CASSLVAGPYNEQFF
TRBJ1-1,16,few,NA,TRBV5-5,TGTGCCAGCAGCTTTCTGTTGGTCACTATGAACACTGAAGCTTTCTTT,CASSFLLVTMNTEAFF
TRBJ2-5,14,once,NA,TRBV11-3,TGTGCCAGCAGCTTAGGAGGGCCGGGGGAGACCCAGTACTTC,CASSLGGPGETQYF
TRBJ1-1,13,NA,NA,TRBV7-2,TGTGCCAGCAGCACTGGAGCGAACACTGAAGCTTTCTTT,CASSTGANTEAFF
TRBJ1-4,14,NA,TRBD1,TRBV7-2,TGTGCCAGCAGCCCTGGACAGGGAGTAGAAAAACTGTTTTTT,CASSPGQGVEKLFF
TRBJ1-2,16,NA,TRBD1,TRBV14,TGTGCCAGCAGCCAAGACCCAGGGGGGATCGACTATGGCTACACCTTC,CASSQDPGGIDYGYTF
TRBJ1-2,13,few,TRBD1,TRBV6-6,TGTGCCACAAAGACAGGGAGTAGCTATGGCTACACCTTC,CATKTGSSYGYTF
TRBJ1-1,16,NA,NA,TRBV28,TGTGCCAGCAGTTTATGGATTCGCCTGGGGGCCACTGAAGCTTTCTTT,CASSLWIRLGATEAFF
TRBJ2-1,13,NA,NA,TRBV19,TGTGCCAGTAAGGGGGATACCTACAATGAGCAGTTCTTC,CASKGDTYNEQFF
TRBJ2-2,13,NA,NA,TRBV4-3,TGCGCCAGCAGCCAAGAGAGGACCGGGGAGCTGTTTTTT,CASSQERTGELFF
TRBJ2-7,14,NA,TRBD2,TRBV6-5,TGTGCCAGCTCAGGGAGGGCTAGCATCTACGAGCAGTACTTC,CASSGRASIYEQYF
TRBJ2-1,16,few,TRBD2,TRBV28,TGTGCCAGCAGTTCGCTCGGGACTAGCAGGTACAATGAGCAGTTCTTC,CASSSLGTSRYNEQFF
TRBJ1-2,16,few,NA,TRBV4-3,TGCGCCAGCAGCCAATCCTTGGCAGGGGCCTCCTATGGCTACACCTTC,CASSQSLAGASYGYTF
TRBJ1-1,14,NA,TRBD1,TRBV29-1,TGCAGCGTTGAAGACTGGAGACAGGGGATTGAAGCTTTCTTT,CSVEDWRQGIEAFF
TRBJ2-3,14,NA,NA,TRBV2,TGTGCCAGCAGTCCTCGACAGGGCACAGATACGCAGTATTTT,CASSPRQGTDTQYF
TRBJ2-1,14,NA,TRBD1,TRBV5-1,TGCGCCAGCAGCGGGACAGCATCCTACAATGAGCAGTTCTTC,CASSGTASYNEQFF
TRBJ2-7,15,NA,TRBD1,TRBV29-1,TGCAGCGTTACCGGAGGACAGGGGAGCTCCTACGAGCAGTACTTC,CSVTGGQGSSYEQYF
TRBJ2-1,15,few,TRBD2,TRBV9,TGTGCCAGCAGCGTAGGCCCGGGAGGGCCGAATGAGCAGTTCTTC,CASSVGPGGPNEQFF
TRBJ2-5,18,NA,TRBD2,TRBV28,TGTGCCAGCAGGGGGACTAGCGGGACCATGGGGTACCAAGAGACCCAGTACTTC,CASRGTSGTMGYQETQYF
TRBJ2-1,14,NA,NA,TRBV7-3,TGTGCCAGCAGCTTAATGGCCGGGGAAGGGTATCTGTTCTTC,CASSLMAGEGYLFF
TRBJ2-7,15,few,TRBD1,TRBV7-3,TGTGCCAGCAGCTTAGCCGGGACAGGGGGCTACGAGCAGTACTTC,CASSLAGTGGYEQYF
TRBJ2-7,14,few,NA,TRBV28,TGTGCCAGCAGTCGGCGGGTTCAGCCATACGAGCAGTACTTC,CASSRRVQPYEQYF
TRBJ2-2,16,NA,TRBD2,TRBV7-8,TGTGCCAGCAGCTTCCTAGCGGGGGCGAACACCGGGGAGCTGTTTTTT,CASSFLAGANTGELFF
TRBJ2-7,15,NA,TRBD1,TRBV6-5,TGTGCCAGCAGTTCCAGACAGGGGCGGACCTACGAGCAGTACTTC,CASSSRQGRTYEQYF
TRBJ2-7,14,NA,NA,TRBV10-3,TGTGCCATCAGTGCCGCCGACGGGACCTACGAGCAGTACTTC,CAISAADGTYEQYF
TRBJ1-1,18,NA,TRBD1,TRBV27,TGTGCCAGCAGTTTCGAGGGGACAGGGGAGTGGGGGAACACTGAAGCTTTCTTT,CASSFEGTGEWGNTEAFF
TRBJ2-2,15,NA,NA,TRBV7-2,TGTGCCAGCAGCTTAGGGCGGATAAACACCGGGGAGCTGTTTTTT,CASSLGRINTGELFF
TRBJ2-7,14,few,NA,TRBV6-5,TGTGCCAGCAGTTACTCGGGCTTTGTCTACGAGCAGTACTTC,CASSYSGFVYEQYF
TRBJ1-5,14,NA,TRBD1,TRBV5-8,TGTGCCAGCAGCACCGGACAGGGGGAAGGGCCCCAGCATTTT,CASSTGQGEGPQHF
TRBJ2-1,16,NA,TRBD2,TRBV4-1,TGCGCCAGCAGCCATCCCGGGACTAGCGCCTTCAATGAGCAGTTCTTC,CASSHPGTSAFNEQFF
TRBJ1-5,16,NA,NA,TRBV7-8,TGTGCCAGCAGTTACCGGGCGGGGGCTAGCAATCAGCCCCAGCATTTT,CASSYRAGASNQPQHF
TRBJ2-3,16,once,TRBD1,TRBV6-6,TGTGCCAGCAGCGGGACAGGGGTTAAGCGCACAGATACGCAGTATTTT,CASSGTGVKRTDTQYF
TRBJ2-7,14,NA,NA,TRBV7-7,TGTGCCAGCAGCTTAGGCCAGGGGGGCTACGAGCAGTACTTC,CASSLGQGGYEQYF
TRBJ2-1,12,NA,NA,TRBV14,TGTGCCAGCAGCCCAGGGGTAAATGAGCAGTTCTTC,CASSPGVNEQFF
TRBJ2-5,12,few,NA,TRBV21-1,TGTGCCAGCAGCCCCACCGGGGAAACCCAGTACTTC,CASSPTGETQYF
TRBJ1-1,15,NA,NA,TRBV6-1,TGTGCCAGCAGTGAAGGCCCCCAGTCGTATACTGAAGCTTTCTTT,CASSEGPQSYTEAFF
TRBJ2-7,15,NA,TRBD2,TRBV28,TGTGCCAGCAGTCCAGACGGTAGCGGGAGCCACGAGCAGTACTTC,CASSPDGSGSHEQYF
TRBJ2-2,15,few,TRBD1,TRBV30,TGTGCCGCCCAGTGGACAGGGTGGGGCACCGGGGAGCTGTTTTTT,CAAQWTGWGTGELFF
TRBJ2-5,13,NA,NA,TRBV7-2,TGTGCCAGCAGCAAGCGGGCGGAAGAGACCCAGTACTTC,CASSKRAEETQYF
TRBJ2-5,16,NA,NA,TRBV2,TGTGCCAGCAGTGAAGCGCTTGGACAGTCTGAGAAGACCCAGTACTTC,CASSEALGQSEKTQYF
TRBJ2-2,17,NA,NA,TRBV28,TGTGCCAGCAGTTTATCTCCGGGCAGGGGTAGTACCGGGGAGCTGTTTTTT,CASSLSPGRGSTGELFF
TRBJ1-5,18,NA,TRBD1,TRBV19,TGTGCCAGCAGGGACAGGGGTGATGCTTTTTATAGCAATCAGCCCCAGCATTTT,CASRDRGDAFYSNQPQHF